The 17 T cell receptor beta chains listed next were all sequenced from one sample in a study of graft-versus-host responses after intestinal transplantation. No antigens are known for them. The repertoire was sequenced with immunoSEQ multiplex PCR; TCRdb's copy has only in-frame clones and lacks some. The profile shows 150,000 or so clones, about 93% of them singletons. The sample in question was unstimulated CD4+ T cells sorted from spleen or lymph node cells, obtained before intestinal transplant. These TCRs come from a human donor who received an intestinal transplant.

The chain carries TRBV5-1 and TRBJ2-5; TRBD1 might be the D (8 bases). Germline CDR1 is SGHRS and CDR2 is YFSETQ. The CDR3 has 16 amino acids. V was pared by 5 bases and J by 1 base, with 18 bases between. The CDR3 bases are TGCGCCAGCAGTCTACAGGGGGGGAACCTCCAAGAGACCCAGTACTTC. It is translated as CASSLQGGNLQETQYF.

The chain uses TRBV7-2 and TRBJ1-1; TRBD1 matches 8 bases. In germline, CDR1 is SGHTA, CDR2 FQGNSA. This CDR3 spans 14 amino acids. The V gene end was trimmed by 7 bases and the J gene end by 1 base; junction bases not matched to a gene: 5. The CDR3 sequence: CASTTGGGNTEAFF. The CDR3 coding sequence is TGTGCCAGCACCACAGGGGGAGGGAACACTGAAGCTTTCTTT.

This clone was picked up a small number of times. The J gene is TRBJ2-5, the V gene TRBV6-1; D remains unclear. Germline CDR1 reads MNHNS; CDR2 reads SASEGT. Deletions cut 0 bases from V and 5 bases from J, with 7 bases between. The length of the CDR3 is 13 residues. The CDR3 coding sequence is TGTGCCAGCAGTGAAGCCGTCGGGGAGACCCAGTACTTC. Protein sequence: CASSEAVGETQYF.

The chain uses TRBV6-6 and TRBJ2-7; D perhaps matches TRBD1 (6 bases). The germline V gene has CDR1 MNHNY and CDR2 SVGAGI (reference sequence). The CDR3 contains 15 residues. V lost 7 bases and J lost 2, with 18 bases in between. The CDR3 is CASTFGGQSPYEQYF. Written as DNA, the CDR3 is TGTGCCAGCACCTTCGGCGGACAGTCACCCTACGAGCAGTACTTC.

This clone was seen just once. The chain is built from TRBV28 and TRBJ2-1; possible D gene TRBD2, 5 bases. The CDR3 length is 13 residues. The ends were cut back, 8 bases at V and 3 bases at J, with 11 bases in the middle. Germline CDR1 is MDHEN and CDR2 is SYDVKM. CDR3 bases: TGTGCCAGCGAACTAGGGAGCTACAATGAGCAGTTCTTC. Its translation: CASELGSYNEQFF.

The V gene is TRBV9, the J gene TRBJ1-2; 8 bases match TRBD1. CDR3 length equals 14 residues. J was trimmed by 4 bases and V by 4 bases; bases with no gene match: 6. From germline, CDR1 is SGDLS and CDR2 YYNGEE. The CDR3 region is CASSTTTGAYGYTF. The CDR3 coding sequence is TGTGCCAGCAGCACGACGACAGGGGCCTATGGCTACACCTTC.

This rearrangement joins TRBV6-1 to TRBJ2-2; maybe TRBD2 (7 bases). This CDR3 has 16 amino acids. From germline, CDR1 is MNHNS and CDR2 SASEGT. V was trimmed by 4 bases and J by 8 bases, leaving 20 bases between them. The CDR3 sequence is CASSAVGGPTAGELFF. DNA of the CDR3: TGTGCCAGCAGTGCGGTGGGGGGGCCAACCGCTGGGGAGCTGTTTTTT.

CDR3 amino acids: CASGRSDSFTEAFF. Here the CDR3 DNA reads TGTGCTAGTGGGCGATCGGACAGCTTCACTGAAGCTTTCTTT. The gene calls are TRBV12-5 and TRBJ1-1; perhaps TRBD1 as D (6 bases). Trimming took 6 bases from V and 4 from J, leaving 15 bases between them. This CDR3 spans 14 amino acids. Germline lookup yields CDR1 LGHNT and CDR2 FRNRAP.

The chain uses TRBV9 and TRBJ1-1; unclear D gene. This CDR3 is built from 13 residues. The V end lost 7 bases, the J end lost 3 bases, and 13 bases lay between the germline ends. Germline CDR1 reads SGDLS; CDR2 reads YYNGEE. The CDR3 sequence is CASQSGRDTEAFF. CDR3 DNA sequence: TGTGCCAGCCAGTCCGGCCGGGACACTGAAGCTTTCTTT.

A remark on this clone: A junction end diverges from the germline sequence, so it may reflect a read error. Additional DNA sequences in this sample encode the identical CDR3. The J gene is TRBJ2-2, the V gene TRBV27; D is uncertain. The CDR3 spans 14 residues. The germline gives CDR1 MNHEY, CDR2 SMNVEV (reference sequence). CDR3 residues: CASKLGGNTGELFF. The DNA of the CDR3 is TGCGCCAGCAAGCTTGGCGGGAACACCGGGGAGCTGTTTTTT.

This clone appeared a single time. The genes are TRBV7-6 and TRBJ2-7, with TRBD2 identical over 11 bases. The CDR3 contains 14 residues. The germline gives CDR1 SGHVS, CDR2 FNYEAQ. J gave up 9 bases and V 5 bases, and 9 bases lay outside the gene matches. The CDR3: CASSGGTSGNGQYF. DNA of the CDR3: TGTGCCAGCAGCGGCGGGACTAGCGGAAACGGGCAGTACTTC.

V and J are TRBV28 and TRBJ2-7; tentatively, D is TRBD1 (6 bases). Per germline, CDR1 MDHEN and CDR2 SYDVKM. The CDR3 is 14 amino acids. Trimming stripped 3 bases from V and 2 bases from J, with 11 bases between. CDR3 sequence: CASSFSRDTYEQYF. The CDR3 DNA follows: TGTGCCAGCAGTTTCAGCAGGGACACCTACGAGCAGTACTTC.

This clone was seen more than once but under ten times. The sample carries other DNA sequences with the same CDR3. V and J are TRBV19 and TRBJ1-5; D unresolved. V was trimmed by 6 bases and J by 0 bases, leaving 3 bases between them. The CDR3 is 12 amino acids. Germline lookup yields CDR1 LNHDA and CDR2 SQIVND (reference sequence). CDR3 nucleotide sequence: TGTGCCAGTAGGGGTAGCAATCAGCCCCAGCATTTT. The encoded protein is CASRGSNQPQHF.

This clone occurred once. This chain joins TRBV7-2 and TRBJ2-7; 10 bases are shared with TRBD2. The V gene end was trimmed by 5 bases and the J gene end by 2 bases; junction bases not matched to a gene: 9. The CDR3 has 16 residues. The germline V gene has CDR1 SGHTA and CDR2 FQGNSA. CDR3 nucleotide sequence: TGTGCCAGCAGCGCCATTTTTAGCGGGGGGACCTACGAGCAGTACTTC. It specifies CASSAIFSGGTYEQYF.

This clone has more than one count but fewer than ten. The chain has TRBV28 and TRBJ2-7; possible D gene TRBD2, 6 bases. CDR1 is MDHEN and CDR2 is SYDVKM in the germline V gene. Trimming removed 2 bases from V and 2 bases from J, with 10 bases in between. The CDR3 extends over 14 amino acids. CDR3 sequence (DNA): TGTGCCAGCAGTTTAGGAGGGACGACCTACGAGCAGTACTTC. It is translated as CASSLGGTTYEQYF.

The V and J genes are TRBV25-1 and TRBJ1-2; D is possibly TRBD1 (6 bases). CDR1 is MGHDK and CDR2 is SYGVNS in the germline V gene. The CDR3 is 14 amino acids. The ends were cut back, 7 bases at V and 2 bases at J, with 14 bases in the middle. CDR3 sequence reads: CASTQGQTNYGYTF. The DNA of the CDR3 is TGTGCCAGCACTCAGGGACAAACGAACTATGGCTACACCTTC.

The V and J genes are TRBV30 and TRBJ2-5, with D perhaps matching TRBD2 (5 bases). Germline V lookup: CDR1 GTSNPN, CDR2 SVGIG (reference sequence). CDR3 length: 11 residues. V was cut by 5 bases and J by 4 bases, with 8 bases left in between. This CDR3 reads CAWDGGETQYF. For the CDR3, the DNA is TGTGCCTGGGATGGAGGAGAGACCCAGTACTTC.